The clone carrying this T cell receptor beta chain has just a few counts. As yet, its antigen is unknown. This specimen comes from a study of T cell responses to AZD1222 COVID-19 vaccine. Study-level findings and limits: Reportedly, nearly half of unique spike TCRs recognized epitopes outside B.1.351/B.1.1.7 mutations.

The protocol was immunoSEQ multiplex PCR, while the TCRdb copy is restricted to in-frame clones and leaves out a portion. The sample yields 65,000 or so clones, 65% to 85% seen once. Sample: peripheral blood, taken on day 0 of AZD1222 vaccination. The TCR was taken from an adult in good health.

The CDR3: CASSFRPGQGFQPQHF. The CDR3 DNA reads TGTGCCAGCAGCTTTCGTCCGGGACAGGGGTTCCAGCCCCAGCATTTT. The chain carries TRBV7-8 and TRBJ1-5; 10 bases agree with TRBD1. V lost 3 bases to trimming and J lost 7 bases; unmatched junction nucleotides: 9. This CDR3 is built from 16 residues. CDR1 is SGHVS and CDR2 is FQNEAQ in the germline V gene.